Following are 20 T cell receptor beta chains from one sample sequenced in a study of blood T cell repertoires in COVID-19. Measured with immunoSEQ multiplex PCR; TCRdb has only the in-frame clones, and not every one. This table has 70,000 or so clones, 87% appearing once. The material sequenced was peripheral blood. The receptors originated from a woman between 45 and 60 years old with acute or convalescent COVID-19.

The gene calls are TRBV24-1 and TRBJ2-7; D is perhaps TRBD2 (7 bases). Trimming pared 10 bases from V and 4 bases from J, leaving 16 bases between. Looked up from germline, CDR1 is KGHDR and CDR2 is SFDVKD. The CDR3 loop spans 13 amino acids. The CDR3 bases are TGTGCCACTGCCCCGGGGGGCGCTTACGAGCAGTACTTC. It is translated as CATAPGGAYEQYF.

The genes are TRBV9 and TRBJ1-2; unclear D gene. The CDR3 is 14 residues long. Germline V gene lookup returns CDR1 SGDLS and CDR2 YYNGEE. The V and J ends lost 4 bases and 4 bases respectively, with 14 bases between them. The CDR3 nucleotides are TGTGCCAGCAGCTCGATTAGGACTTCCTATGGCTACACCTTC. Residues: CASSSIRTSYGYTF.

The chain couples TRBV11-2 to TRBJ1-3; TRBD1 aligns across 7 bases. V gave up 5 bases and J gave up 3 bases; unmatched junction bases: 7. The CDR3 loop spans 15 amino acids. The germline gives CDR1 SGHAT, CDR2 FQNNGV. CDR3 region: CASSMTTGSGNTIYF. CDR3 DNA sequence: TGTGCCAGCAGCATGACGACAGGGAGTGGAAACACCATATATTTT.

This clone was detected only once. The chain combines TRBV20-1 with TRBJ2-7; perhaps TRBD1 as D (6 bases). CDR3 length equals 11 residues. The germline V and J ends were trimmed by 7 bases and 4 bases, with 11 bases remaining between them. Germline V gene lookup returns CDR1 DFQATT and CDR2 SNEGSKA (reference sequence). The CDR3 DNA reads as TGCAGTGTCAGGCAGGGGTACGAGCAGTACTTC. It codes for CSVRQGYEQYF.

The chain has TRBV28 and TRBJ2-7; 8 bases line up with TRBD2. The CDR3 is made up of 19 amino acids. Germline V gene data show CDR1 as MDHEN and CDR2 as SYDVKM. Losses at the gene ends were 4 bases for V and 1 base for J; bases not matched to a gene: 18. Here the CDR3 reads CASSSHPSPRAGGSYEQYF. The CDR3 nucleotides read TGTGCCAGCAGTTCACACCCCTCCCCCCGGGCGGGAGGTTCCTACGAGCAGTACTTC.

In this sample, this clone turned up once. The chain carries TRBV12-3 or TRBV12-4 and TRBJ1-2, with TRBD1 as a possible D gene (6 bases). This CDR3 region has 13 residues. V lost 5 bases to trimming and J lost 3 bases, with 10 bases between them. The chain's CDR3 is CASSPGVYYGYTF. The CDR3, as DNA: TGTGCCAGCAGTCCAGGGGTGTACTATGGCTACACCTTC.

The chain has TRBV30 and TRBJ2-1; 8 bases agree with TRBD2. Germline V CDR1 and CDR2: GTSNPN, SVGIG (reference sequence). The junction had 7 bases not matched to a gene; V was cut back by 3 bases and J by 3 bases. The CDR3 totals 15 residues. CDR3 residues: CAWRALREDYNEQFF. For the CDR3, the DNA is TGTGCCTGGAGAGCCTTGCGGGAGGACTACAATGAGCAGTTCTTC. Full variable domain (rest looked up from reference TRBV30 and TRBJ2-1): SQTIHQWPATLVQPVGSPLSLECTVEGTSNPNLYWYRQAAGRGLQLLFYSVGIGQISSEVPQNLSASRPQDRQFILSSKKLLLSDSGFYLCAWRALREDYNEQFFGPGTRLTVL.

The V gene is TRBV6-5, the J gene TRBJ1-1; 8 bases agree with TRBD1. CDR3 length equals 12 residues. V lost 6 bases, J lost 4 bases, and 1 base stayed unmatched. Germline V gene sequence: CDR1 MNHEY, CDR2 SVGAGI. This CDR3 is CASRDRVTEAFF. The CDR3 DNA is TGTGCCAGCAGGGACAGGGTCACTGAAGCTTTCTTT.

The chain combines TRBV30 with TRBJ2-1; TRBD2 matches at 9 bases. The J segment lost 3 bases and the V segment lost 5 bases, leaving 11 bases of the junction unmatched. Per the germline V gene, CDR1 is GTSNPN and CDR2 is SVGIG (reference sequence). This CDR3 has 16 amino acids. CDR3 in DNA: TGTGCCTGGGACCCGGGTGGTAGCGGGGGCTACAATGAGCAGTTCTTC. This translates into CAWDPGGSGGYNEQFF. Full variable domain (missing parts from reference TRBV30 and TRBJ2-1): SQTIHQWPATLVQPVGSPLSLECTVEGTSNPNLYWYRQAAGRGLQLLFYSVGIGQISSEVPQNLSASRPQDRQFILSSKKLLLSDSGFYLCAWDPGGSGGYNEQFFGPGTRLTVL.

Written as DNA, the CDR3 is TGTGCCAGCAGCTTAAGAGTCACCGGGGAGCTGTTTTTT. This gives the protein CASSLRVTGELFF. J is TRBJ2-2 and V is TRBV7-3; D call uncertain. CDR3 length: 13 residues. Germline loops: CDR1 SGHTA, CDR2 FQGTGA. V was clipped by 1 base and J by 4 bases, with 4 bases between them.

This rearrangement joins TRBV7-9 to TRBJ1-4, with D unresolved. The CDR3 length is 14 residues. Germline V lookup: CDR1 SEHNR, CDR2 FQNEAQ (reference sequence). The ends were cut back, 0 bases at V and 4 bases at J, with 6 bases in the middle. The CDR3 spells CASSLAGVNEKLFF. In DNA form, the CDR3 reads TGTGCCAGCAGCTTAGCTGGAGTTAATGAAAAACTGTTTTTT.

The chain joins TRBV14 to TRBJ1-2, with D unresolved. CDR3 length equals 16 residues. The V end lost 1 base, the J end lost 0 bases, and 12 bases lay between the germline ends. Germline V gene data show CDR1 as SGHDN and CDR2 as FVKESK. CDR3 sequence (DNA): TGTGCCAGCAGCCAAGCTGGAGTGTTCCCTAACTATGGCTACACCTTC. It encodes CASSQAGVFPNYGYTF. Together with reference TRBV14 and TRBJ1-2, the CDR3 gives the full variable domain: EAGVTQFPSHSVIEKGQTVTLRCDPISGHDNLYWYRRVMGKEIKFLLHFVKESKQDESGMPNNRFLAERTGGTYSTLKVQPAELEDSGVYFCASSQAGVFPNYGYTFGSGTRLTVV.

The chain is built from TRBV9 and TRBJ2-3; 9 positions agree with TRBD2. The CDR3 sequence is 16 residues long. In germline, CDR1 is SGDLS, CDR2 YYNGEE. J was trimmed by 2 bases and V by 0 bases; bases with no gene match: 4. The CDR3 reads CASSVGASGATDTQYF. The DNA for the CDR3 is TGTGCCAGCAGCGTAGGGGCTAGCGGGGCCACAGATACGCAGTATTTT. Full variable domain (rest looked up from reference TRBV9 and TRBJ2-3): DSGVTQTPKHLITATGQRVTLRCSPRSGDLSVYWYQQSLDQGLQFLIQYYNGEERAKGNILERFSAQQFPDLHSELNLSSLELGDSALYFCASSVGASGATDTQYFGPGTRLTVL.

The J gene is TRBJ2-1, the V gene TRBV27; TRBD2 is a possible D gene (5 bases). Trimming removed 3 bases at V and 9 bases at J, with 18 bases between. The CDR3 totals 15 residues. Germline V gene lookup returns CDR1 MNHEY and CDR2 SMNVEV (reference sequence). The CDR3 reads CASSFQRRQESEQFF. CDR3 DNA sequence: TGTGCCAGCAGTTTTCAGCGGCGCCAGGAAAGTGAGCAGTTCTTC.

The chain uses TRBV24-1 and TRBJ2-5, with 10 bases fitting TRBD1. Germline CDR1 reads KGHDR; CDR2 reads SFDVKD. V shed 3 bases and J 5 bases; nucleotides not matched to a gene: 8. There are 16 residues in the CDR3. The CDR3 DNA reads TGTGCCACCAGTGATCCCCCGGGACAGGGGTATGAGACCCAGTACTTC. Its translation: CATSDPPGQGYETQYF.

The chain recombines TRBV19 with TRBJ2-1, with unresolved D. Deletions cut 5 bases from V and 0 bases from J, with 14 bases between. The germline V gene has CDR1 LNHDA and CDR2 SQIVND (reference sequence). CDR3 size: 16 residues. The CDR3 loop reads CASSVMGESSYNEQFF. The CDR3 nucleotides read TGTGCCAGTAGTGTGATGGGCGAGAGCTCCTACAATGAGCAGTTCTTC.

The V gene is TRBV7-2, the J gene TRBJ1-6, with 7 bases matching TRBD1. Germline V gives CDR1 SGHTA, CDR2 FQGNSA. The junction had 5 bases not matched to a gene; V was cut back by 5 bases and J by 10 bases. CDR3 size: 13 residues. CDR3: CASSMQGGSPLHF. CDR3 sequence (DNA): TGTGCCAGCAGCATGCAGGGGGGCTCACCCCTCCACTTT.

The chain uses TRBV23-1 and TRBJ1-3; D is undetermined. TRBV23-1 carries the ORF label, with uncertain function. The CDR3 has 16 residues. V lost 2 bases and J lost 1, with 12 bases in between. The CDR3 sequence is CASSQGTARSGNTIYF. The CDR3 DNA sequence: TGCGCCAGCAGTCAAGGCACAGCTCGATCTGGAAACACCATATATTTT.

This clone was detected only once. The chain combines TRBV5-8 with TRBJ1-1; tentatively, D is TRBD1 (6 bases). The CDR3 contains 16 residues. Germline CDR1 and CDR2: SGHTS and YDEGEE. Trimming left V 5 bases short and J 1 base short, with 18 bases between. In DNA form, the CDR3 reads TGTGCCAGCAGACCTCTACAGGGAGCTTCGAACACTGAAGCTTTCTTT. Translating it yields CASRPLQGASNTEAFF.

The V gene is TRBV30, the J gene TRBJ1-1; D not resolved. V was clipped by 0 bases and J by 5 bases, with 10 bases between them. The CDR3 length is 13 residues. Looked up from germline, CDR1 is GTSNPN and CDR2 is SVGIG (reference sequence). CDR3 region: CAWSVASRTEAFF. The CDR3 DNA sequence: TGTGCCTGGAGTGTGGCTAGCCGTACTGAAGCTTTCTTT. Filled out from reference TRBV30 and TRBJ1-1, the complete variable domain reads SQTIHQWPATLVQPVGSPLSLECTVEGTSNPNLYWYRQAAGRGLQLLFYSVGIGQISSEVPQNLSASRPQDRQFILSSKKLLLSDSGFYLCAWSVASRTEAFFGQGTRLTVV.